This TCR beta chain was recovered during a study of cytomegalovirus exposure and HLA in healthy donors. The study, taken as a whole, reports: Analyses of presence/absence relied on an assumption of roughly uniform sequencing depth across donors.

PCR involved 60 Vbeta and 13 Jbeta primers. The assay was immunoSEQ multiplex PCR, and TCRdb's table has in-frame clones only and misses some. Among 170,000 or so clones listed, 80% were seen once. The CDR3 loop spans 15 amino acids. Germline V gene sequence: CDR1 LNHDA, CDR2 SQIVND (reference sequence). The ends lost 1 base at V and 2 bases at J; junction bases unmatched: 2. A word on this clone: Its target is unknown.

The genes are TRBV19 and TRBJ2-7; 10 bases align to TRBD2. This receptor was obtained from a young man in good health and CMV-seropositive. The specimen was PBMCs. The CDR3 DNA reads TGTGCCAGTAGTATAGCTAGCGGGAGTACCTACGAGCAGTACTTC. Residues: CASSIASGSTYEQYF.